The next 2 T cell receptor beta chains were all read from a single sample in a study of cytomegalovirus exposure and HLA in healthy donors. The PCR employed 60 Vbeta primers together with 13 Jbeta primers. The protocol was immunoSEQ multiplex PCR, while the TCRdb copy is restricted to in-frame clones and leaves out a portion. The specimen's table records about 160,000 clones. Sequencing input: PBMCs. The receptors come from a woman in her sixties in good health and CMV-seronegative.

The V call is TRBV7-8, the J call TRBJ2-7, with 7 positions matching TRBD1. Germline V CDR1 and CDR2: SGHVS, FQNEAQ. This CDR3 contains 15 residues. V shed 5 bases, J shed 5 bases, and the junction held 12 bases outside the gene matches. The CDR3 DNA is TGTGCCAGCAGCCTCGGACAGGTCCTTGGTCACGAGCAGTACTTC. The encoded protein is CASSLGQVLGHEQYF.

This chain connects TRBV5-1 to TRBJ2-7, with TRBD2 identical over 10 bases. The CDR3 length is 13 residues. The V gene end was trimmed by 4 bases and the J gene end by 5 bases; junction bases not matched to a gene: 3. CDR1 SGHRS and CDR2 YFSETQ come from the germline V gene. CDR3 amino acids: CASSPGTSDEQYF. The CDR3 nucleotides are TGCGCCAGCAGCCCCGGGACTAGCGACGAGCAGTACTTC. The full variable domain, completed using reference TRBV5-1 and TRBJ2-7, is KAGVTQTPRYLIKTRGQQVTLSCSPISGHRSVSWYQQTPGQGLQFLFEYFSETQRNKGNFPGRFSGRQFSNSRSEMNVSTLELGDSALYLCASSPGTSDEQYFGPGTRLTVT.